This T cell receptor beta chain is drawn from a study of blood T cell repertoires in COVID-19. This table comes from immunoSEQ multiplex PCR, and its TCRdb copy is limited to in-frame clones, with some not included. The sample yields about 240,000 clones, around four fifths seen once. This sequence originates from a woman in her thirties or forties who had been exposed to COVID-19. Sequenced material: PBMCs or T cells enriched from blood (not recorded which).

CDR3 bases: TGTGCCAGCAGCTTTAGTGAAGGGACAGGTATTAATCAGCCCCAGCATTTT. Translated: CASSFSEGTGINQPQHF. The chain carries TRBV7-8 and TRBJ1-5, with 8 bases identical to TRBD1. The CDR3 length is 17 residues. Germline V gene lookup returns CDR1 SGHVS and CDR2 FQNEAQ. With 3 bases clipped from V and 4 bases from J, the junction kept 11 bases outside the gene matches.